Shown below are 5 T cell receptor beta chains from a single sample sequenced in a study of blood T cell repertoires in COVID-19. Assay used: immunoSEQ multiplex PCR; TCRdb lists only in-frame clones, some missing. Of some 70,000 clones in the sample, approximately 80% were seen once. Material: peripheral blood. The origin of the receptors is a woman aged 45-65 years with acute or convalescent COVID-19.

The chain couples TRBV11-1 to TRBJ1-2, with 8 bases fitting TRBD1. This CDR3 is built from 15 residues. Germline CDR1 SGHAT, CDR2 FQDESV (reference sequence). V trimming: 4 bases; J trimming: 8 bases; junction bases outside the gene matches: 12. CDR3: CASSWTSWGQEGYTF. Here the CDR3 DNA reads TGTGCCAGCAGCTGGACGAGTTGGGGACAGGAGGGCTACACCTTC.

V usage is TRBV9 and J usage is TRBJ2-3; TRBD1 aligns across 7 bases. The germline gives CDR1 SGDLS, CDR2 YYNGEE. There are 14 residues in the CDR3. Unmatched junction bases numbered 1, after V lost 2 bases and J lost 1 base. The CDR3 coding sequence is TGTGCCAGCAGCGTGCAGGGGGGCACAGATACGCAGTATTTT. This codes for CASSVQGGTDTQYF.

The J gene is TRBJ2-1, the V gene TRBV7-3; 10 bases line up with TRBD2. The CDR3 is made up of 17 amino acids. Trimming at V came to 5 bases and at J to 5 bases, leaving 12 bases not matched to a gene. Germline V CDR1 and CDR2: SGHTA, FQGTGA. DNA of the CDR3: TGTGCCAGCAGCCCGGGGACTAGCGACCCTCGGGACAATGAGCAGTTCTTC. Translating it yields CASSPGTSDPRDNEQFF. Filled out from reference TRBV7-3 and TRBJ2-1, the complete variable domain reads GAGVSQTPSNKVTEKGKYVELRCDPISGHTALYWYRQSLGQGPEFLIYFQGTGAADDSGLPNDRFFAVRPEGSVSTLKIQRTERGDSAVYLCASSPGTSDPRDNEQFFGPGTRLTVL.

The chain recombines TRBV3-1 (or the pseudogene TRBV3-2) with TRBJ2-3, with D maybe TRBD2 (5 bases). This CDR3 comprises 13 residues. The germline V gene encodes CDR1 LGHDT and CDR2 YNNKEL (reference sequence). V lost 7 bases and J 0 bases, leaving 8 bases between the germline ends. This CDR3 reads CASNGRSTDTQYF. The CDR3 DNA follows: TGTGCCAGCAATGGGAGAAGCACAGATACGCAGTATTTT.

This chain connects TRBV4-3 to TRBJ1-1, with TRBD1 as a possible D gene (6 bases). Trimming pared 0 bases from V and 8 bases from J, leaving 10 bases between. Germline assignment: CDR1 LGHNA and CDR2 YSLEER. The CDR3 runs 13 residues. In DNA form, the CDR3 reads TGCGCCAGCAGCCAAGAACCCGGGACAGAAGCTTTCTTT. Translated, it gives CASSQEPGTEAFF.